This TCR beta chain was recorded in a study of CD8 T cells in Susac syndrome. This clonotype was recorded once. TEMRA cells underwent FACS enrichment and CD8+ and CD4+ T cells underwent negative isolation. A quantity of roughly 0.5 to 1 ug RNA underwent reverse transcription using random hexamers. TCRdb redid the calling of the immunoSEQ multiplex PCR reads with MiXCR, one entry per CDR3 protein. The sample gives around 130,000 distinct CDR3 sequences, roughly 94% of which show up once; about 0.29% is in the top ten. This clonotype was obtained from a human donor with Susac syndrome. Sequenced input: CD8+ T cells from PBMCs.

Here the CDR3 reads CSAREERDGIQPQHF. CDR3 nucleotides: TGCAGTGCTAGAGAAGAGAGGGACGGGATTCAGCCCCAGCATTTT. The rearrangement joins TRBV20-1 to TRBJ1-5, with a tentative D call TRBD1 (5 bases). The CDR3 loop spans 15 amino acids. Trimming stripped 0 bases from V and 6 bases from J, with 15 bases between. Looked up from germline, CDR1 is DFQATT and CDR2 is SNEGSKA (reference sequence).